This TCR beta chain came from a study of T-cell reconstitution after alpha-beta-depleted transplantation in children. This clonotype was seen only a few times. V lost 5 bases and J 4 bases, leaving 14 bases between the germline ends. Germline CDR1 reads SEHNR; CDR2 reads FQNEAQ (reference sequence). This CDR3 comprises 14 residues. Unique molecular identifiers were incorporated during preparation of the TCRbeta library. From the PCR reads, TCRdb called clonotypes with MiXCR, one entry per CDR3 protein. The top ten clones hold 0.79% of a sample with 700,000 or so distinct CDR3 sequences, around 12% of them seen once.

The source of this sequence is a girl between 2 and 10 years old with congenital amegakaryocytic thrombocytopenia, due to receive a stem cell transplant. The sequenced sample was PBMCs, obtained before TCRalphabeta/CD19-depleted stem cell transplant. The genes are TRBV7-9 and TRBJ1-2; D may be TRBD1 (6 bases). The CDR3 region is CASSPWGRGYGYTF. In DNA, the CDR3 is TGTGCCAGCAGCCCCTGGGGCAGGGGCTATGGCTACACCTTC.